The sequence of this T cell receptor (beta chain) was determined in a study of glioma-infiltrating T cells after dendritic cell vaccination. A remark on this clone: The antigen remains unidentified.

Whole-study findings and limits: Higher pretreatment TIL content predicted longer progression-free time and survival.

The CDR3 runs to 12 residues. Germline loops: CDR1 MNHNS, CDR2 SASEGT. Repertoires were generated with immunoSEQ multiplex PCR, while TCRdb's copy carries only in-frame clones and drops some. The sample contains some 70,000 clones, 75% to 85% of which appear only once. This specimen consisted of blood, obtained before dendritic cell vaccination. This TCR was recovered from a human donor with glioblastoma. The gene calls are TRBV6-1 and TRBJ2-5; tentatively, D is TRBD2 (5 bases). Near its end, the DNA agrees better with TRBJ2-7, so the J call may be wrong. The CDR3 loop reads CATRGDIYEQYF. CDR3 nucleotides: TGTGCCACCCGGGGAGACATCTACGAGCAGTACTTC.